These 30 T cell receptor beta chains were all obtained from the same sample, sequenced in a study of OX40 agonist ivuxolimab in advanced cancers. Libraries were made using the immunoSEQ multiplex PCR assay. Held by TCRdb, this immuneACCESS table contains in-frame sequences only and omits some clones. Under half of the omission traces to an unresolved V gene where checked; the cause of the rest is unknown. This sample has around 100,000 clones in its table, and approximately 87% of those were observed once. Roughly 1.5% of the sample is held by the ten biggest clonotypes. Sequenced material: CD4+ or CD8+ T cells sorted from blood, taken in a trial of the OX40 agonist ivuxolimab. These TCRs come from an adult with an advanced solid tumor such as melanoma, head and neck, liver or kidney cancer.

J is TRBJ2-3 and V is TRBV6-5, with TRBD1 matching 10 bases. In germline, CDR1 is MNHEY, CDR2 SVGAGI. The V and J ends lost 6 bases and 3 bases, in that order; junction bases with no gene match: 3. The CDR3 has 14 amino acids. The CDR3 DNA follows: TGTGCCAGCAGCCAGGACAGGGGGACAGATACGCAGTATTTT. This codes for CASSQDRGTDTQYF.

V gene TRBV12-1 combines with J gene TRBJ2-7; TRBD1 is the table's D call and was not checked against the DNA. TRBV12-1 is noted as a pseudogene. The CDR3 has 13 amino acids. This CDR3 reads CASSFYSTYEQYF. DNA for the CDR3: TGTGCCAGCAGCTTTTACAGCACCTACGAGCAGTACTTC.

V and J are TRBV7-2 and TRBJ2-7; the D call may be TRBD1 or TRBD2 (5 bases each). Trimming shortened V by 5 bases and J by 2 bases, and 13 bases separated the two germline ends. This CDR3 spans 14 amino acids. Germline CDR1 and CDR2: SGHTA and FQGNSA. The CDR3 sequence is CASSVTRGPYEQYF. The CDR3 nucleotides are TGTGCCAGCAGCGTAACAAGGGGACCCTACGAGCAGTACTTC.

DNA of the CDR3: TGCAGCGTTGTAGGGGACATCCAAGGCGAGCAGTACTTC. It yields the protein CSVVGDIQGEQYF. V usage is TRBV29-1 and J usage is TRBJ2-7; possible D gene TRBD1, 6 bases. The length of the CDR3 is 13 residues. V was trimmed by 4 bases and J by 6 bases, leaving 16 bases between them. CDR1 SQVTM and CDR2 ANQGSEA come from the germline V gene.

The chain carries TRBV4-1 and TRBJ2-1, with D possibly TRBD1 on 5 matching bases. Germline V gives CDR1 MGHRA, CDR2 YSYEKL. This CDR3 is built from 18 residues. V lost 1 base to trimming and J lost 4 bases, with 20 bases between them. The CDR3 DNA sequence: TGCGCCAGCAGCCAAGTCCCCCAGGGCCCGATAATGTACAATGAGCAGTTCTTC. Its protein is CASSQVPQGPIMYNEQFF.

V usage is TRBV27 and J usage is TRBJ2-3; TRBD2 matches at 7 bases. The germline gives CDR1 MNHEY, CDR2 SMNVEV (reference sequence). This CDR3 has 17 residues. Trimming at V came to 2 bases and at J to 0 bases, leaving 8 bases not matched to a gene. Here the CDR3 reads CASSLGLAASSTDTQYF. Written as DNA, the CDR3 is TGTGCCAGCAGTTTAGGGCTAGCGGCCTCTAGCACAGATACGCAGTATTTT.

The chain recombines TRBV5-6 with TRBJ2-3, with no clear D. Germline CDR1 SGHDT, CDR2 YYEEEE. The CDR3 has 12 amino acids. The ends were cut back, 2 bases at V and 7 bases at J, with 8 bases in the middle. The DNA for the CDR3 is TGTGCCAGCAGCTTCGACCGCCATACGCAGTATTTT. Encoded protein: CASSFDRHTQYF.

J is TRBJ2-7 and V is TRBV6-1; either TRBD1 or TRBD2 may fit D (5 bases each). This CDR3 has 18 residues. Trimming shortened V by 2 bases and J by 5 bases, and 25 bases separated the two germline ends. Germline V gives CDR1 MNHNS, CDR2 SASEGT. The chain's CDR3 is CASSERLSGGAGRDEQYF. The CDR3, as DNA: TGTGCCAGCAGTGAACGCTTGTCGGGCGGTGCAGGGAGAGACGAGCAGTACTTC.

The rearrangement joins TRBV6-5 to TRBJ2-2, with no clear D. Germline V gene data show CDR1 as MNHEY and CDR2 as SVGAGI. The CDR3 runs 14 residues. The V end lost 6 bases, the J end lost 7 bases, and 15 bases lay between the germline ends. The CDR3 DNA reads TGTGCCAGCAGGAGGCAGACATACGGCGGGGAGCTGTTTTTT. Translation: CASRRQTYGGELFF.

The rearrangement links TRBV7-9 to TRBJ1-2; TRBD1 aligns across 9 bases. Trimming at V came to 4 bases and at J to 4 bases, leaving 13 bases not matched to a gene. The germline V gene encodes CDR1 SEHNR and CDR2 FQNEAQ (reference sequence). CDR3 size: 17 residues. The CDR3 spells CASSSEVRTGAGYGYTF. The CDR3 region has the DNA TGTGCCAGCAGCTCAGAGGTTCGGACAGGGGCAGGCTATGGCTACACCTTC.

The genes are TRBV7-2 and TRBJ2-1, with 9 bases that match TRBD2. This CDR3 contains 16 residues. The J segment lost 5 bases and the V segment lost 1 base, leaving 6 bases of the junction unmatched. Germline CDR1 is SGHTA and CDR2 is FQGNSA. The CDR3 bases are TGTGCCAGCAGCTTAGGGGTATCTAGCGGGGACAATGAGCAGTTCTTC. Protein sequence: CASSLGVSSGDNEQFF.

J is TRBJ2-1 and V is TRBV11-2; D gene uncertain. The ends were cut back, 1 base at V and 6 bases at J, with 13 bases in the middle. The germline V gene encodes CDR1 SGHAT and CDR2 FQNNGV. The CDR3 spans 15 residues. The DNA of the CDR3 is TGTGCCAGCAGCTTAGTCACACCCAACCTCAATGAGCAGTTCTTC. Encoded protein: CASSLVTPNLNEQFF. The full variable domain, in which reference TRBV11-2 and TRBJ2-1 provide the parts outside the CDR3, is EAGVAQSPRYKIIEKRQSVAFWCNPISGHATLYWYQQILGQGPKLLIQFQNNGVVDDSQLPKDRFSAERLKGVDSTLKIQPAKLEDSAVYLCASSLVTPNLNEQFFGPGTRLTVL.

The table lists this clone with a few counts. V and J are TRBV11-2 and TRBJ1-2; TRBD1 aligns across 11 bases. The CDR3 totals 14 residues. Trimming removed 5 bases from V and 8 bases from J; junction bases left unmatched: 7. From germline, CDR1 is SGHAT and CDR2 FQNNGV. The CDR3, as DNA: TGTGCCAGCAGCACCGGACAGGGGGCTTGGGGCTACACCTTC. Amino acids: CASSTGQGAWGYTF.

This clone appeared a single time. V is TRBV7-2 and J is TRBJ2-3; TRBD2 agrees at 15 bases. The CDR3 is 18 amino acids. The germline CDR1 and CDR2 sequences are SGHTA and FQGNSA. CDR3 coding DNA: TGTGCTATCGTACTGGGGACTAGCGGGAGGTGGAGCACAGATACGCAGTATTTT. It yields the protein CAIVLGTSGRWSTDTQYF.

In DNA, the CDR3 is TGTGCCAGCAGTGAAGGACAGGGTGGAGAGACCCAGTACTTC. Its protein product is CASSEGQGGETQYF. This rearrangement joins TRBV2 to TRBJ2-5, with 7 positions matching TRBD1. Looked up from germline, CDR1 is SNHLY and CDR2 is FYNNEI. The CDR3 has 14 residues. V was clipped by 1 base and J by 4 bases; unmatched bases: 3.

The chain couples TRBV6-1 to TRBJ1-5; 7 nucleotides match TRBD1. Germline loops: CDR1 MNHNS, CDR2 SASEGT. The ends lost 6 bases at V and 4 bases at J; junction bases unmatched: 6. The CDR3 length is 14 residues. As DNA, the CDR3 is TGTGCCAGCAGCGCGACAGGGCTGAATCAGCCCCAGCATTTT. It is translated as CASSATGLNQPQHF.

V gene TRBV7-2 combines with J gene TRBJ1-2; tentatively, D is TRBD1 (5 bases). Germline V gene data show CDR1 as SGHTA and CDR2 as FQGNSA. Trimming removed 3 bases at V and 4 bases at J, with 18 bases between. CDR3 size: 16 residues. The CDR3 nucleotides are TGTGCCAGCAGCTTGAACGGGGTAGGGGCATCCTATGGCTACACCTTC. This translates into CASSLNGVGASYGYTF.

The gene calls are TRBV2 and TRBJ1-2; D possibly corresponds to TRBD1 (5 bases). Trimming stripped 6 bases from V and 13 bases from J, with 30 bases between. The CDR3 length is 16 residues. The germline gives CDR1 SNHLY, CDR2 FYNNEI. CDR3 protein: CASRGWGSIQPGYRTF. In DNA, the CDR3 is TGTGCCAGCAGGGGGTGGGGCAGCATCCAACCCGGCTATCGCACCTTC.

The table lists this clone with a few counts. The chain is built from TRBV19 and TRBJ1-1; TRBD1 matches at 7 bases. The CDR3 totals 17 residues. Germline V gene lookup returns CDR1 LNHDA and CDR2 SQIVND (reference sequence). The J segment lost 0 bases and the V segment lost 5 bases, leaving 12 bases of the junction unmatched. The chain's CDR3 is CASSSRQGFAMNTEAFF. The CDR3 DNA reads TGTGCCAGTAGTTCCCGACAGGGTTTCGCCATGAACACTGAAGCTTTCTTT.

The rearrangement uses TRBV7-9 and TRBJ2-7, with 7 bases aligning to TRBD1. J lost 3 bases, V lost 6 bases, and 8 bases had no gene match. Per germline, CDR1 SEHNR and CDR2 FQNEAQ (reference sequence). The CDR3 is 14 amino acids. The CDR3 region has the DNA TGTGCCAGCAGTAATAGGGGGCGGGTCTACGAGCAGTACTTC. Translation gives CASSNRGRVYEQYF. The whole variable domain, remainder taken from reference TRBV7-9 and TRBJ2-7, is DTGVSQNPRHKITKRGQNVTFRCDPISEHNRLYWYRQTLGQGPEFLTYFQNEAQLEKSRLLSDRFSAERPKGSFSTLEIQRTEQGDSAMYLCASSNRGRVYEQYFGPGTRLTVT.

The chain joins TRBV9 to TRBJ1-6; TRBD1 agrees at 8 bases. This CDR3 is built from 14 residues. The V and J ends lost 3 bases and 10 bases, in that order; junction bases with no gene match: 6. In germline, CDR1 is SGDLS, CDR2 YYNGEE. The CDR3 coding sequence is TGTGCCAGCAGCGGGACAGGGAACTCCTCACCCCTCCACTTT. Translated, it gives CASSGTGNSSPLHF.

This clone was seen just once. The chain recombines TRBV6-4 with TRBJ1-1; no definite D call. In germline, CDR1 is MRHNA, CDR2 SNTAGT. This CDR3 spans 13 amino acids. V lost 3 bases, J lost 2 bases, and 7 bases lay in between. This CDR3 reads CASSEGSNTEAFF. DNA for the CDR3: TGTGCCAGCAGTGAGGGTTCTAACACTGAAGCTTTCTTT.

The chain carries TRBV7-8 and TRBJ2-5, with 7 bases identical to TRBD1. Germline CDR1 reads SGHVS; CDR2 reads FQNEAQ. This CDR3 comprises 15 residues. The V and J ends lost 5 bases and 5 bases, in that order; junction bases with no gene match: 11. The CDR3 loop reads CASSTRGSGFETQYF. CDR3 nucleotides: TGTGCCAGCAGCACCAGGGGGAGTGGATTTGAGACCCAGTACTTC.

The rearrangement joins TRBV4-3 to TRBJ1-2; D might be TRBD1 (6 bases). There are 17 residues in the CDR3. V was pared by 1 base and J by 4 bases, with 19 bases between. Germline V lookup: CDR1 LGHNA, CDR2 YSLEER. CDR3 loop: CASSQGPRDTQSYGYTF. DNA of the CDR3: TGCGCCAGCAGCCAAGGCCCTCGGGACACCCAATCCTATGGCTACACCTTC.

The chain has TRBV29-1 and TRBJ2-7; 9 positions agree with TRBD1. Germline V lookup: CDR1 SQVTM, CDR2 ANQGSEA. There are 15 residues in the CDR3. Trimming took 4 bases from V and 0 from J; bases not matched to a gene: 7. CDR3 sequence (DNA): TGCAGCGTTGCCCCGGGACAGGGAAGCTCCTACGAGCAGTACTTC. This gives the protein CSVAPGQGSSYEQYF.

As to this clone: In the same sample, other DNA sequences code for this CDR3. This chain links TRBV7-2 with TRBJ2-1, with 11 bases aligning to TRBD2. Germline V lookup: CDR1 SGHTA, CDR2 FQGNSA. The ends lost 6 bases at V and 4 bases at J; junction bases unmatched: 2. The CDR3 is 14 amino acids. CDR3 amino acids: CASSSSGGYNEQFF. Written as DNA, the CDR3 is TGTGCCAGCAGTTCTAGCGGGGGGTACAATGAGCAGTTCTTC.

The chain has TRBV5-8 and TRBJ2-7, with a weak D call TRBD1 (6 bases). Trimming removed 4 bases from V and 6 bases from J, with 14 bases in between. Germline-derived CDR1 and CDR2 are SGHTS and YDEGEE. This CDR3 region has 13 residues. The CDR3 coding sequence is TGTGCCAGCAGCCTTACACAGGGTGGCGAGCAGTACTTC. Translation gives CASSLTQGGEQYF.

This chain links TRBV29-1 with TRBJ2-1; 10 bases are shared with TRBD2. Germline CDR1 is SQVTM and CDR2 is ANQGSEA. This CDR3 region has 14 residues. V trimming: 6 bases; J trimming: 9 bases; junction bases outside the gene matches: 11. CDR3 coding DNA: TGCAGCGTGGCCGGGACTAGCGTGAGAAGTGAGCAGTTCTTC. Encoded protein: CSVAGTSVRSEQFF.

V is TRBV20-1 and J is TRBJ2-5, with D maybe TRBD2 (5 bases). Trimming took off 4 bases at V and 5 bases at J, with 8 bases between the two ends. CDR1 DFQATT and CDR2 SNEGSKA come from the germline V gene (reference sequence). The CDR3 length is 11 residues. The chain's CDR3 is CSATTGETQYF. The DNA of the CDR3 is TGCAGTGCTACTACGGGGGAGACCCAGTACTTC.

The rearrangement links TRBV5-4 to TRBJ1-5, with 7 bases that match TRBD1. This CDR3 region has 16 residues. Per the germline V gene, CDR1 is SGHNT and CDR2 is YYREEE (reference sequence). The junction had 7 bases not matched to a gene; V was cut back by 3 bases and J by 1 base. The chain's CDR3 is CASSSDREGSNQPQHF. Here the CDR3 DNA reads TGTGCCAGCAGCTCTGACAGGGAGGGAAGCAATCAGCCCCAGCATTTT.